This T cell receptor beta chain was captured in a study of shared clonotypes between healthy human individuals. The CDR3 totals 16 residues. Produced via immunoSEQ multiplex PCR; TCRdb's table is partial and in-frame only. The sample records 1.5 million to 2.5 million clones, approximately 94% being singletons. Selected positively for CCR7 and CD45RO-negative, naive CD8 cells excluded terminally differentiated effector memory CD45RA+ cells. The chain carries TRBV12-2 and TRBJ2-5. TRBV12-2 is recorded as a pseudogene. This TCR was sampled from a man between 18 and 29 years old in good health. The source material was naive CD8+ T cells sorted from blood. CDR3 residues: CASRLVVIGRQETQYF. In DNA form, the CDR3 reads TGTGCAAGTCGCTTAGTTGTCATAGGTCGCCAAGAGACCCAGTACTTC.